This is a list of T cell receptor beta chains from one sample in a study of blood T cells in healthy people across ages. TCRdb fed the 5' RACE reads into MiXCR, producing one record per CDR3 protein. The repertoire includes hundreds of thousands of distinct CDR3 sequences, around a fifth of them detected once, and under 25% sits in the top ten. The sample taken for sequencing was blood. These receptor sequences come from a man between 65 and 85 years old in good health. The CDR3 runs from the conserved cysteine through the conserved F or W. D genes are given only for firm matches. Clone size appears in some rows only: once, few, many, or a class for an expanded clone.

clone_size,v_call,j_call,d_call,cdr3_aa,cdr3_nt
-,TRBV28,TRBJ1-6,-,CASRPAVMSSPLHF,TGTGCCAGCAGGCCGGCGGTGATGTCTTCACCCCTCCACTTT
many,TRBV7-2,TRBJ1-5,TRBD1,CASKQGGGGYQPQHF,TGTGCCAGCAAGCAGGGGGGGGGAGGATATCAGCCCCAGCATTTT
-,TRBV10-2,TRBJ2-3,-,CASSGYRTDTQYF,TGCGCCAGCAGTGGGTACAGAACAGATACGCAGTATTTT
-,TRBV29-1,TRBJ1-2,TRBD1,CSVVDRGTYGYTF,TGCAGCGTCGTGGACAGGGGGACTTATGGCTACACCTTC
-,TRBV20-1,TRBJ2-5,-,CSARDTVKETQYF,TGCAGTGCTAGAGATACGGTAAAAGAGACCCAGTACTTC
-,TRBV6-6,TRBJ2-2,-,CASSYSGRADGELFF,TGTGCCAGCAGTTACTCTGGCAGGGCGGACGGGGAGCTGTTTTTT
few,TRBV20-1,TRBJ2-2,TRBD2,CSATGGLTGELFF,TGCAGTGCTACGGGGGGGCTCACCGGGGAGCTGTTTTTT
-,TRBV6-2/TRBV6-3,TRBJ2-4,TRBD1,CASSSPPGQAPLAKNIQYF,TGTGCCAGCAGTTCTCCCCCAGGACAGGCACCGTTAGCCAAAAACATTCAGTACTTC
-,TRBV3-1,TRBJ2-1,TRBD2,CASSHTGLAANEQFF,TGTGCCAGCAGCCATACTGGACTAGCGGCCAATGAGCAGTTCTTC
-,TRBV21-1,TRBJ1-2,-,CASSASPGRKYGYTF,TGTGCCAGCAGCGCATCACCGGGACGGAAGTATGGCTACACCTTC
few,TRBV29-1,TRBJ1-5,-,CSVADGGNQPQHF,TGCAGCGTTGCAGATGGGGGGAATCAGCCCCAGCATTTT
few,TRBV3-1,TRBJ2-1,-,CASSQGGSGHNEQFF,TGTGCCAGCAGCCAAGGTGGGTCTGGACACAATGAGCAGTTCTTC
-,TRBV4-2,TRBJ1-1,-,CASSQDAGSRNTEAFF,TGTGCCAGCAGCCAAGATGCAGGGAGCAGGAACACTGAAGCTTTCTTT
few,TRBV20-1,TRBJ2-1,-,CSARLFPNEQFF,TGCAGTGCTAGATTATTTCCCAATGAGCAGTTCTTC
-,TRBV5-1,TRBJ1-1,-,CASSLDVGNTEAFF,TGCGCCAGCAGCTTGGACGTTGGGAACACTGAAGCTTTCTTT
few,TRBV6-6,TRBJ1-2,TRBD1,CASSSGGDYGYTF,TGTGCCAGCAGTTCAGGGGGCGACTATGGCTACACCTTC
-,TRBV12-3/TRBV12-4,TRBJ2-3,TRBD2,CASSKLAGASTDTQYF,TGTGCCAGCAGTAAACTAGCGGGAGCGAGCACAGATACGCAGTATTTT
-,TRBV6-2/TRBV6-3,TRBJ1-1,TRBD1,CASNPSGQGGTEAFF,TGTGCCAGCAATCCATCCGGACAGGGTGGCACTGAAGCTTTCTTT
-,TRBV10-3,TRBJ1-1,-,CAISGLATEAFF,TGTGCCATCAGTGGGTTGGCCACTGAAGCTTTCTTT
many,TRBV7-8,TRBJ2-3,-,CASSLVSPDTQYF,TGTGCCAGCAGCTTAGTCTCTCCAGATACGCAGTATTTT
-,TRBV6-6,TRBJ2-5,TRBD2,CASSTPSGLAGETQYF,TGTGCCAGCAGTACCCCCTCGGGACTAGCAGGCGAGACCCAGTACTTC
few,TRBV20-1,TRBJ2-1,TRBD2,CSAHRLAGGANEQFF,TGCAGTGCTCATCGACTAGCGGGAGGAGCCAATGAGCAGTTCTTC
-,TRBV11-1,TRBJ2-1,TRBD2,CASSPTSGTRDEQFF,TGTGCCAGCAGCCCAACGTCCGGGACTAGGGATGAGCAGTTCTTC
few,TRBV7-3,TRBJ1-1,-,CVSSPGGYTEAFF,TGTGTCAGCAGCCCAGGAGGTTACACTGAAGCTTTCTTT